A selection of T cell receptor beta chains follows, all from one sample in a study of T cells expressing NK-cell markers. Reanalyzing the 5' RACE reads, TCRdb keeps one entry per CDR3 protein, without DNA. The sample's table shows tens of thousands of distinct CDR3 sequences. Sequenced: blood T cells: a sorted CD56 or NKG2C T cell subset, CD4+ or CD8+ T cells, or bulk PBMC T cells (not recorded which). The receptors derive from a woman between 18 and 69 years old in good health. Each CDR3 is given with its conserved first and last residue. Size tells how often a clone was seen (once, few, many) or the class of an expanded clone, and some rows leave it out.

clone_size	v_call	j_call	cdr3_aa
.	TRBV9	TRBJ2-2	CASTTANTGELFF
.	TRBV5-1	TRBJ1-2	CASSNPVDGYTF
.	TRBV12-3/TRBV12-4	TRBJ2-7	CASSFGRHYEQYF
.	TRBV27	TRBJ2-7	CASAPGAGYEQYF
.	TRBV7-8	TRBJ2-1	CASSLGGTYNEQFF
medium-sized	TRBV15	TRBJ2-7	CATSRDTDRGSYEQYF
.	TRBV9	TRBJ2-1	CASSVNSGNEQFF
.	TRBV27	TRBJ2-3	CASSFTLQTDTQYF
.	TRBV5-1	TRBJ1-5	CASSLSGQPNQPQHF
.	TRBV29-1	TRBJ1-2	CSVETRFYGYTF
.	TRBV20-1	TRBJ2-7	CSARDLQGAYEQYF
.	TRBV9	TRBJ2-1	CASSQGTSSSVQFF
.	TRBV7-8	TRBJ2-7	CASSKVPGEQYF
.	TRBV6-5	TRBJ2-1	CASSYSASGRLDEQFF
.	TRBV29-1	TRBJ1-1	CSVEEATGLNTEAFF
.	TRBV4-1	TRBJ1-1	CASSHSPLLNTEAFF
.	TRBV9	TRBJ2-7	CASSVGGTASYEQYF
.	TRBV4-1	TRBJ2-7	CASSQKIVGQGLNEQYF
.	TRBV4-1	TRBJ2-7	CASSQDPASSGYEQYF
.	TRBV2	TRBJ1-5	CASRQGGQPQHF
.	TRBV5-5	TRBJ2-3	CASSLELVDRVTDTQYF